This record covers a single T cell receptor (beta chain). The source of the sample is a study of CD8+ T cells in alopecia areata. Germline V CDR1 and CDR2: SQVTM, ANQGSEA. Trimming removed 7 bases from V and 6 bases from J, with 10 bases in between. This CDR3 region has 11 residues. TCR sequencing used cDNA made by reverse transcription of extracted RNA. This table comes from immunoSEQ multiplex PCR, and its TCRdb copy is limited to in-frame clones, with some not included. The data contain around 250,000 clones, 67% of them singletons. The material sequenced was CD4+ T cells sorted from blood, taken at week 0. This receptor was taken from a human donor with alopecia areata. The V call is TRBV29-1, the J call TRBJ2-1; D may be TRBD2 (6 bases). The CDR3 region has the DNA TGCAGCGCCGCGGGGCTCAATGAGCAGTTCTTC. Amino acids: CSAAGLNEQFF.